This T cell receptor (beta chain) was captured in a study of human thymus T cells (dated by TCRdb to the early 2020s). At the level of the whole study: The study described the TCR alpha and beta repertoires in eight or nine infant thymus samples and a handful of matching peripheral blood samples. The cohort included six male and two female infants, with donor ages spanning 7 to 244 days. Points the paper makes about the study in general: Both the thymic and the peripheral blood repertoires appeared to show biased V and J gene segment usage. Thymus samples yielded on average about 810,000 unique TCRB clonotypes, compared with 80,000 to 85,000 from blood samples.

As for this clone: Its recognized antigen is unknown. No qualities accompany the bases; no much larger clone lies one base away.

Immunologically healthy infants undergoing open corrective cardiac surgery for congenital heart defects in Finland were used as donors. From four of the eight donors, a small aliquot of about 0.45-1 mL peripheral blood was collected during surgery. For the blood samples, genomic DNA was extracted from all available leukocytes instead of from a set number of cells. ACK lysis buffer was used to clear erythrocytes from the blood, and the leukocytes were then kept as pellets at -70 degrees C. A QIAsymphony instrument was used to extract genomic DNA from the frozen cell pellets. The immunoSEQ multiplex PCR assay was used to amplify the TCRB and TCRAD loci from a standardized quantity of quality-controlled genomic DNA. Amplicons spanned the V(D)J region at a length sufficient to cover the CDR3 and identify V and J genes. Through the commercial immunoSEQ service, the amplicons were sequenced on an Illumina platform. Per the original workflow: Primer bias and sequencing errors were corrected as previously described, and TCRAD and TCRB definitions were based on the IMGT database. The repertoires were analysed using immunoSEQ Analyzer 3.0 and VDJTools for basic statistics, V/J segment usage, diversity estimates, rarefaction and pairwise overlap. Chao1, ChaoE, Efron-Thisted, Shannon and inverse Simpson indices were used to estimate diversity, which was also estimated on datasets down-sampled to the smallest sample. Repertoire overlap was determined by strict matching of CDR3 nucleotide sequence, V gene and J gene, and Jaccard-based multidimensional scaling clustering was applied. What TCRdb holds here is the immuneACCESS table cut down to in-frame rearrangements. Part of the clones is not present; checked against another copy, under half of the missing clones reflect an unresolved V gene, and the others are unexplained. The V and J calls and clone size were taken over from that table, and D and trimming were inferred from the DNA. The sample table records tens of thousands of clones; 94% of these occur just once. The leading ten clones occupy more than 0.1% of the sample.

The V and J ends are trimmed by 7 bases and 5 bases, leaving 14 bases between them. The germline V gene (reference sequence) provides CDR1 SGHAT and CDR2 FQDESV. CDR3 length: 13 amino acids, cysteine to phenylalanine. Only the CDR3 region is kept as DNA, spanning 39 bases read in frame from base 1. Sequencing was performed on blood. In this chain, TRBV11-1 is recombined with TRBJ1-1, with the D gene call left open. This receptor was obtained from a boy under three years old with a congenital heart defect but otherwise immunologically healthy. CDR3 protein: CASTSILGTEAFF. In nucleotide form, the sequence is TGTGCCAGCACGTCCATTTTAGGGACTGAAGCTTTCTTT.